The T cell receptor (beta chain) described here comes from a study of immune heterogeneity within non-small cell lung tumors. Study-wide points: Identical dominant CDR3 beta clonotypes recurred across a patient's tumor sites, together with site-unique high-frequency clones.

This clonotype has a count of ten or more. The antigen is undetermined. CDR3 of TCR beta was amplified by multiplex PCR that used 32 V and 13 J primers. TCRdb analysed the multiplex PCR reads with MiXCR anew, one entry per CDR3 protein. The data show nearly 15,000 distinct CDR3 sequences, approximately 30% seen once. V trimming: 6 bases; J trimming: 5 bases; junction bases outside the gene matches: 2. Germline values: CDR1 SEHNR, CDR2 FQNEAQ (reference sequence). The CDR3 is 14 amino acids. Bulk tumor genomic DNA, 500 to 650 ng per sample, was the template. During surgery, each primary tumor gave multiple biopsies spaced as far apart as possible. Enrolled patients presented with newly diagnosed, previously untreated non-small cell lung cancer and underwent curative surgery.

This TCR derives from a woman in her 50s with non-small cell lung cancer. Sequencing input: lung tumor tissue. The V gene is TRBV7-9, the J gene TRBJ2-1; 12 positions match TRBD2. This CDR3 is CASRLAGGNNEQFF. The CDR3 coding sequence is TGTGCCAGCAGGCTAGCGGGAGGGAACAATGAGCAGTTCTTC.